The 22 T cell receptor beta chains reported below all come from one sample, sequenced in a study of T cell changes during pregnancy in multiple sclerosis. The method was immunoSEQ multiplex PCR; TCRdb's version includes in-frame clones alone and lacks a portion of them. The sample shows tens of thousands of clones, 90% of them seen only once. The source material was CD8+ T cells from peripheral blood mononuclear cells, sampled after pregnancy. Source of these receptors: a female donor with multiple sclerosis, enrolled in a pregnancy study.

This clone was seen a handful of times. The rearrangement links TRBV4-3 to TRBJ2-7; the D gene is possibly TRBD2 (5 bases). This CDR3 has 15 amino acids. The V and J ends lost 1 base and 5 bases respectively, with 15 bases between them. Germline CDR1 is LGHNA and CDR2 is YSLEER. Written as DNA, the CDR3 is TGCGCCAGCAGCCAAGGGAGTAGCGAGGTTGACGAGCAGTACTTC. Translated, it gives CASSQGSSEVDEQYF.

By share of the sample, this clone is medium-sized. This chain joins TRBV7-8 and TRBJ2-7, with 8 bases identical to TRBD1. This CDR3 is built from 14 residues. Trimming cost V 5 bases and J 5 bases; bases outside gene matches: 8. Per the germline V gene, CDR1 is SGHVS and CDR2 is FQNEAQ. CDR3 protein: CASSTGQGLHEQYF. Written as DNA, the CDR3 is TGTGCCAGCAGCACCGGACAGGGTCTGCACGAGCAGTACTTC.

DNA of the CDR3: TGTGCCAGCAGTCACTCCGGAGGTGTCTACGAGCAGTACTTC. Its translation: CASSHSGGVYEQYF. V gene TRBV27 combines with J gene TRBJ2-7; TRBD2 is a possible D gene (5 bases). V lost 5 bases, J lost 3 bases, and 14 bases lay in between. Per the germline V gene, CDR1 is MNHEY and CDR2 is SMNVEV (reference sequence). The CDR3 contains 14 residues.

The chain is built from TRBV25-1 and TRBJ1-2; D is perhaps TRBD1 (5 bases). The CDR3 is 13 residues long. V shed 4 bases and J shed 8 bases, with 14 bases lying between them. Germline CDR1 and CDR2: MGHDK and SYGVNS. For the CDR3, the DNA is TGTGCCAGCAGTGGGGGGGGTAGTTACGGCTACACCTTC. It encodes CASSGGGSYGYTF.

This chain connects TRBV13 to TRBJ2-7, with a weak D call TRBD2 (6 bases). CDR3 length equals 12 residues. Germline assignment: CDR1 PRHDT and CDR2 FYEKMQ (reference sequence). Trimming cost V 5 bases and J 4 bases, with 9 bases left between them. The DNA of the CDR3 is TGTGCCAGCAGCCCCAGCGGGTACGAGCAGTACTTC. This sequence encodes CASSPSGYEQYF.

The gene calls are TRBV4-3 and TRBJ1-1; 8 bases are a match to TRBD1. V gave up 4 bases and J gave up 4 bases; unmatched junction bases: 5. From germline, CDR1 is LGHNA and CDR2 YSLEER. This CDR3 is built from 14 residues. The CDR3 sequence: CASSPHRGGTEAFF. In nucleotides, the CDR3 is TGCGCCAGCAGCCCTCACAGGGGGGGCACTGAAGCTTTCTTT.

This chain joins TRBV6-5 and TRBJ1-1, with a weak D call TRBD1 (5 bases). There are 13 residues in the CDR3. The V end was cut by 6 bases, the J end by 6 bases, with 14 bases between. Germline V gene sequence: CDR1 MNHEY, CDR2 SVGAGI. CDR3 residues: CASSPDQGAEAFF. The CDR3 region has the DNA TGTGCCAGCAGCCCAGACCAGGGCGCTGAAGCTTTCTTT.

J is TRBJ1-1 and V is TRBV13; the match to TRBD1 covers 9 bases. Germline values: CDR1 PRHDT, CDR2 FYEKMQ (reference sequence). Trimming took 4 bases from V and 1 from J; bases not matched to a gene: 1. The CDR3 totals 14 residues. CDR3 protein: CASSWDRENTEAFF. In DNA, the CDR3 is TGTGCCAGCAGCTGGGACAGGGAGAACACTGAAGCTTTCTTT.

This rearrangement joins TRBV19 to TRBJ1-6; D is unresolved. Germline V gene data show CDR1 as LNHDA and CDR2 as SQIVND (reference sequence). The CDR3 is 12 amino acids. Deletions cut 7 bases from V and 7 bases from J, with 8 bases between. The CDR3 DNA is TGTGCCAGTAAAATCGGGAATTCACCCCTCCACTTT. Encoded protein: CASKIGNSPLHF.

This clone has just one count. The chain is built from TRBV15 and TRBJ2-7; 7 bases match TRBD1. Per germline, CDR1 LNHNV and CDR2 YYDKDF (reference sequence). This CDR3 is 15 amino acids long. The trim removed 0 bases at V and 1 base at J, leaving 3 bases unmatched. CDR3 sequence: CATSREKTGSYEQYF. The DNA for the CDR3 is TGTGCCACCAGCAGAGAAAAGACAGGGTCCTACGAGCAGTACTTC.

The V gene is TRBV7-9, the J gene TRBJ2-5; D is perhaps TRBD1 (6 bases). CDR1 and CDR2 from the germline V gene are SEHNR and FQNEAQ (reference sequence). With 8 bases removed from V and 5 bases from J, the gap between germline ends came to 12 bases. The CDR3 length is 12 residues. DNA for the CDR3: TGTGCCAGCGTACAGGGAAGCGAGACCCAGTACTTC. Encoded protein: CASVQGSETQYF. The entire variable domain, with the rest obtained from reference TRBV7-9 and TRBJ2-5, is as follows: DTGVSQNPRHKITKRGQNVTFRCDPISEHNRLYWYRQTLGQGPEFLTYFQNEAQLEKSRLLSDRFSAERPKGSFSTLEIQRTEQGDSAMYLCASVQGSETQYFGPGTRLLVL.

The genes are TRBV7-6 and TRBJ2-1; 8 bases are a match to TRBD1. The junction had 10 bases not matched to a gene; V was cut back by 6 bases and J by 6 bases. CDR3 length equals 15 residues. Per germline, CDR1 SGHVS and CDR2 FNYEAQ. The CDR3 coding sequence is TGTGCCAGCAGACAGGACACAGACAGGGGCAATGAGCAGTTCTTC. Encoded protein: CASRQDTDRGNEQFF.

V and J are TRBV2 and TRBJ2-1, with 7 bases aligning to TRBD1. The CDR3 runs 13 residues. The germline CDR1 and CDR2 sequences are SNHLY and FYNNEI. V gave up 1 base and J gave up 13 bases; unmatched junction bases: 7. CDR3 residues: CASSEGRGLAQFF. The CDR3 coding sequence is TGTGCCAGCAGTGAAGGAAGGGGGCTAGCACAGTTCTTC.

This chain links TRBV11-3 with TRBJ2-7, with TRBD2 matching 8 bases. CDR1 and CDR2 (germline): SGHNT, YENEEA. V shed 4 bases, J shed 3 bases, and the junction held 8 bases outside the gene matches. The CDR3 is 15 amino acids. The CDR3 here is CASSSGGTDGYEQYF. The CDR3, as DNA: TGTGCCAGCAGCTCGGGGGGGACGGACGGCTACGAGCAGTACTTC.

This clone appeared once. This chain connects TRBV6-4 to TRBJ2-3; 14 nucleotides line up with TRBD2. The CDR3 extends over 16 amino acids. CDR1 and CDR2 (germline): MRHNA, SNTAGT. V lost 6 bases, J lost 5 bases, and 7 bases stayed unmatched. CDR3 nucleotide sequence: TGTGCCAGCAGCGAGACTAGCGGGGGGGCGGGAGATACGCAGTATTTT. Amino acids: CASSETSGGAGDTQYF.

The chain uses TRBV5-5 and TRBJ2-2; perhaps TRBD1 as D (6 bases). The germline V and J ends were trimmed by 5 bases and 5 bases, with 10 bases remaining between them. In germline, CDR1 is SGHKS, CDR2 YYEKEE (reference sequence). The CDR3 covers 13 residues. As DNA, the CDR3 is TGTGCCAGCAGGTCTCAGGGGACCGGGGAGCTGTTTTTT. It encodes CASRSQGTGELFF.

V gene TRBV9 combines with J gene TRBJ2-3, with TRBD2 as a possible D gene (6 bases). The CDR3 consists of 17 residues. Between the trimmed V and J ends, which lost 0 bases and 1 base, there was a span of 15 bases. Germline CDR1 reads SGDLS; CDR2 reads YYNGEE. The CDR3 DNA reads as TGTGCCAGCAGCGTAGCTGGAGCGGGCGGGGGCACAGATACGCAGTATTTT. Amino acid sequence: CASSVAGAGGGTDTQYF.

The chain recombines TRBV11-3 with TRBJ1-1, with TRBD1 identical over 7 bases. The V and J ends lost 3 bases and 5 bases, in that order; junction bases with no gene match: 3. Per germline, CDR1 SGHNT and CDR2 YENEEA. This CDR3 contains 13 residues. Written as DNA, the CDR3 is TGTGCCAGCAGCTTTACAGGGGATACTGAAGCTTTCTTT. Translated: CASSFTGDTEAFF.

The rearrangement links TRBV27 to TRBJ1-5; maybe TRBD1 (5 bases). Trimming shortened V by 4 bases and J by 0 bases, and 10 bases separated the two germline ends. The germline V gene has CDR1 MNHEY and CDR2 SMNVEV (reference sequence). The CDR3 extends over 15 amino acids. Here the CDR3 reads CASSYLGGSNQPQHF. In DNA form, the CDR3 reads TGTGCCAGCAGTTACCTGGGGGGTAGCAATCAGCCCCAGCATTTT.

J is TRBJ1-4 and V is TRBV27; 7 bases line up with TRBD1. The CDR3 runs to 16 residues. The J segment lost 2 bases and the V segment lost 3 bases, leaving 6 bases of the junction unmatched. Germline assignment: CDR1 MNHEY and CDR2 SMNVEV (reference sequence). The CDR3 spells CASSFRTGGTNEKLFF. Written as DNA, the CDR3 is TGTGCCAGCAGTTTCAGGACAGGTGGCACTAATGAAAAACTGTTTTTT.

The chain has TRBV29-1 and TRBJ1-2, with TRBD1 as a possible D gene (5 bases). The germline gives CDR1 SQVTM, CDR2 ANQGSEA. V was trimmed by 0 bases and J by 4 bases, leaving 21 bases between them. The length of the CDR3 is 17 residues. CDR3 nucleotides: TGCAGCGTTGAAGATATGCACGGGCAGGGTCCCCTCTATGGCTACACCTTC. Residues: CSVEDMHGQGPLYGYTF. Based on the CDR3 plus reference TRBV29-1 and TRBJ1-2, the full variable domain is SAVISQKPSRDICQRGTSLTIQCQVDSQVTMMFWYRQQPGQSLTLIATANQGSEATYESGFVIDKFPISRPNLTFSTLTVSNMSPEDSSIYLCSVEDMHGQGPLYGYTFGSGTRLTVV.

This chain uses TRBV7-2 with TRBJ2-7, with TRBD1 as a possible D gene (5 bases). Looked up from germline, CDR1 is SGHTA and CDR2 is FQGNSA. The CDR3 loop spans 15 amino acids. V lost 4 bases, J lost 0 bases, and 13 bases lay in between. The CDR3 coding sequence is TGTGCCAGCAGCTATGGGGCCGAGAGCTCCTACGAGCAGTACTTC. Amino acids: CASSYGAESSYEQYF.